The 2 T cell receptor beta chains reported below all come from one sample, sequenced in a study of a mutant IDH1 vaccine in newly diagnosed glioma. These receptors are not linked to any known antigen. The protocol was immunoSEQ multiplex PCR, while the TCRdb copy is restricted to in-frame clones and leaves out a portion. The sample has about 38,000 clones, approximately 80% seen once; the top ten hold around 5.2%. Specified time point: week 5, during vaccination. In every dose of vaccine, 300 ug of mutant IDH1 20-mer peptide was given alongside topical imiquimod. The sample consisted of PBMCs, taken from a glioma patient whose treatment included an IDH1 peptide vaccine. The receptors stem from a man in his forties with glioma.

The V and J genes are TRBV27 and TRBJ1-5; 7 bases agree with TRBD1. Germline CDR1 MNHEY, CDR2 SMNVEV (reference sequence). This CDR3 contains 12 residues. With 6 bases clipped from V and 7 bases from J, the junction kept 3 bases outside the gene matches. CDR3 DNA sequence: TGTGCCAGCAGGACAGGGCGACAGCCCCAGCATTTT. It translates to CASRTGRQPQHF.

The V and J genes are TRBV6-6 and TRBJ2-5; the D call may be TRBD1 or TRBD2 (6 bases each). Trimming left V 6 bases short and J 1 base short, with 12 bases between. Germline assignment: CDR1 MNHNY and CDR2 SVGAGI (reference sequence). The CDR3 spans 14 residues. CDR3 sequence (DNA): TGTGCCAGCAGGGACGGGGGCAGCCAAGAGACCCAGTACTTC. It yields the protein CASRDGGSQETQYF.